These T cell receptor beta chains were read from a single sample in a study of T cell responses to AZD1222 COVID-19 vaccine. The table came from immunoSEQ multiplex PCR; TCRdb's copy has only in-frame clones and leaves some out. The sample carries tens of thousands of clones, roughly 90% recorded once. The sequenced sample was peripheral blood, obtained on day 0 of AZD1222 vaccination. The receptors originated from an adult in good health. Both conserved end residues are part of each CDR3. D genes are given only for firm matches. Size values are once, few and many counts, or a class for expanded clones, and some rows have none.

TGTGCCAGCAGCTTGCTCGGGACAGGGGGTAGTTCAGATACGCAGTATTTT	CASSLLGTGGSSDTQYF	TRBJ2-3	TRBV7-3	NA	TRBD1	17
TGTGCCGTTCGACAGACAGGGGTAGGCTACACCTTC	CAVRQTGVGYTF	TRBJ1-2	TRBV10-3	NA	TRBD1	12
TGTGCCAGCAGTTTATTTGGGACAATAACCCCTGGGGCCAACGTCCTGACTTTC	CASSLFGTITPGANVLTF	TRBJ2-6	TRBV27	NA	NA	18
TGTGCCAGCAGCCCTACTAGCGTGGGACAGGGAGCTCCCGGGGAGCTGTTTTTT	CASSPTSVGQGAPGELFF	TRBJ2-2	TRBV3-1/TRBV3-2	few	TRBD1	18
TGTGCCAGCAGCCGGACAGGGACTAATGAAAAACTGTTTTTT	CASSRTGTNEKLFF	TRBJ1-4	TRBV3-1/TRBV3-2	once	TRBD1	14
TGTGCCAGCAGCCACCGTCGGACAGCTACGAACACCGGGGAGCTGTTTTTT	CASSHRRTATNTGELFF	TRBJ2-2	TRBV3-1/TRBV3-2	NA	NA	17
TGTGCCAGCAGCTCCCAAGCCGGGGGCTGGTGGTATGGCTACACCTTC	CASSSQAGGWWYGYTF	TRBJ1-2	TRBV7-9	once	NA	16
TGTGCCAGCAGCCAGGGCCCAGGCGTTGGCACAGATACGCAGTATTTT	CASSQGPGVGTDTQYF	TRBJ2-3	TRBV14	NA	NA	16
TGTGCCAGTACCCTAGGGGTACTAGCGGGTGCCACCGGGGAGCTGTTTTTT	CASTLGVLAGATGELFF	TRBJ2-2	TRBV19	NA	TRBD2	17
TGTGCCAGCAGTACCGCGACAGGGGATTTCGAAAAACTGTTTTTT	CASSTATGDFEKLFF	TRBJ1-4	TRBV6-5	NA	TRBD1	15
TGTGCCAGCAGCTCAGGGGGACAGGTCACCGGGGAGCTGTTTTTT	CASSSGGQVTGELFF	TRBJ2-2	TRBV11-3	NA	TRBD1	15
TGTGCCAGCAGCTTCGGTAACCATCAGCCCCAGCATTTT	CASSFGNHQPQHF	TRBJ1-5	TRBV28	NA	NA	13
TGTGCCAGCAGTTCCACCGGGGAGCTGTTTTTT	CASSSTGELFF	TRBJ2-2	TRBV28	NA	NA	11
TGTGCCAGCCGCCTAGGAAGCACAGATACGCAGTATTTT	CASRLGSTDTQYF	TRBJ2-3	TRBV28	NA	NA	13
TGTGCCAGCAGCTTGCAACAACTAGCAGATACGCAGTATTTT	CASSLQQLADTQYF	TRBJ2-3	TRBV5-5	NA	NA	14
TGCGCCAGCAGTATAGCTTTCAATGAGCAGTTCTTC	CASSIAFNEQFF	TRBJ2-1	TRBV5-1	NA	NA	12
TGTGCCAGCAGCCTTTGGGCCGAGAACACTGAAGCTTTCTTT	CASSLWAENTEAFF	TRBJ1-1	TRBV7-2	NA	NA	14
TGTGCCAGCAGCTTGAGAACAACTAATGAAAAACTGTTTTTT	CASSLRTTNEKLFF	TRBJ1-4	TRBV5-5	NA	NA	14
TGTGCCATCAGTGAGGGAGATGGGGCTGAAGCTTTCTTT	CAISEGDGAEAFF	TRBJ1-1	TRBV10-3	NA	NA	13
TGCAGCGTTGAAGATCACCCCCTTGATCCGGGGGCGAACTATGGCTACACCTTC	CSVEDHPLDPGANYGYTF	TRBJ1-2	TRBV29-1	NA	NA	18
TGTGCCAGCAGTCGGACTAGCGGGGGCCTCAAAGAGACCCAGTACTTC	CASSRTSGGLKETQYF	TRBJ2-5	TRBV28	NA	TRBD2	16
TGTGCCAGCAGTTTATACAGTAGCAATCAGCCCCAGCATTTT	CASSLYSSNQPQHF	TRBJ1-5	TRBV27	NA	NA	14
TGTGCCAGTCAATTGGGCCGCCAGCCCCAGCATTTT	CASQLGRQPQHF	TRBJ1-5	TRBV6-5	NA	NA	12
TGCAGCGTTGAATTCCCCGACAGGGACTCCTACGAGCAGTACTTC	CSVEFPDRDSYEQYF	TRBJ2-7	TRBV29-1	NA	TRBD1	15
TGTGCCAGCAGCCAAGATTTGGCGGTTAGTTTGGAGACCCAGTACTTC	CASSQDLAVSLETQYF	TRBJ2-5	TRBV3-1/TRBV3-2	once	NA	16
TGTGCCAGCAGCCAAGAAGTCGGCGGACGGGAGGTGCACTTC	CASSQEVGGREVHF	TRBJ2-5	TRBV4-2	NA	TRBD2	14
TGTGCCAGCAGCACCTACCAAGCGGGGTATGGCTACACCTTC	CASSTYQAGYGYTF	TRBJ1-2	TRBV5-4	NA	NA	14
TGTGCTAGTGGACTCCACAGGGGGTGGGACACTGAAGCTTTCTTT	CASGLHRGWDTEAFF	TRBJ1-1	TRBV12-5	NA	TRBD1	15
TGTGCCAGCAGTTTGGACCGGGGCAATCAGCCCCAGCATTTT	CASSLDRGNQPQHF	TRBJ1-5	TRBV6-5	NA	NA	14
TGTGCCAGTAGTATTCCGGGACAGGGAAAAGAGACCCAGTACTTC	CASSIPGQGKETQYF	TRBJ2-5	TRBV19	NA	TRBD1	15
TGTGCCAGCAGCTTCTCAGGGGGTAGACAGCCCCAGCATTTT	CASSFSGGRQPQHF	TRBJ1-5	TRBV7-9	NA	TRBD1	14
TGTGCCAGTGGGACTAGCGTTTTTCGTGAGACCCAGTACTTC	CASGTSVFRETQYF	TRBJ2-5	TRBV19	few	TRBD2	14
TGTGCCAGCAGTTTCATGGTCAACACCGGGGAGCTGTTTTTT	CASSFMVNTGELFF	TRBJ2-2	TRBV6-1	NA	NA	14
TGTGCCAGTAGTATAGATCGCATCTCAGGGACCCAGTACTTC	CASSIDRISGTQYF	TRBJ2-5	TRBV19	NA	NA	14
TGTGCCAGCAGTGAGTTCAGAGGGGACACTGAAGCTTTCTTT	CASSEFRGDTEAFF	TRBJ1-1	TRBV2	few	NA	14
TGTGCCAGCACTACAGGGCCGAGGGATCAGCCCCAGCATTTT	CASTTGPRDQPQHF	TRBJ1-5	TRBV2	once	NA	14
TGCGCCAGCAGCTTGGGGGGGAGAAATCAGCCCCAGCATTTT	CASSLGGRNQPQHF	TRBJ1-5	TRBV5-1	NA	NA	14
TGTGCCAGCAGCACGCGGACAGCCGGGCCCCAGCATTTT	CASSTRTAGPQHF	TRBJ1-5	TRBV7-6	NA	NA	13
TGTGCCAGCAGTGACTTCGAAGAGACCCAGTACTTC	CASSDFEETQYF	TRBJ2-5	TRBV2	NA	NA	12
TGTGCCAGCATCCAGGCCCATGGGGGACCCCTCCACTTT	CASIQAHGGPLHF	TRBJ1-6	TRBV6-5	few	NA	13
TGTGCCAGCAGCCGGACAGGGAAGAATGAAAAACTGTTTTTT	CASSRTGKNEKLFF	TRBJ1-4	TRBV5-4	NA	TRBD1	14
TGTGCCAGCACTGTGTACGGGACAAACGGCTACACCTTC	CASTVYGTNGYTF	TRBJ1-2	TRBV7-9	NA	NA	13
TGCGCCAGCAGCTTGGGCGGGACGAACACCGGGGAGCTGTTTTTT	CASSLGGTNTGELFF	TRBJ2-2	TRBV5-1	NA	NA	15
TGTGCCAGCAGCGTAGCTACGGGGGGTTCACCCCTCCACTTT	CASSVATGGSPLHF	TRBJ1-6	TRBV9	NA	NA	14
TGTGCCAGCAGAGGGGATGGGCAGAGAAACACTGAAGCTTTCTTT	CASRGDGQRNTEAFF	TRBJ1-1	TRBV2	NA	NA	15
TGTGCCACCAGCAGAGATCTGGGGAACACCGGGGAGCTGTTTTTT	CATSRDLGNTGELFF	TRBJ2-2	TRBV15	NA	NA	15
TGTGCCAGTAGTGCCCAGGGGACTTTTGAAAAACTGTTTTTT	CASSAQGTFEKLFF	TRBJ1-4	TRBV19	NA	NA	14
TGTGCCAGTAGTATCGAGGTCGGGTACAATGATAACAATGAGCAGTTCTTC	CASSIEVGYNDNNEQFF	TRBJ2-1	TRBV19	NA	NA	17
TGTGCCAGCAGCTTGGGGAGATACAATGAGCAGTTCTTC	CASSLGRYNEQFF	TRBJ2-1	TRBV11-1	NA	NA	13
TGTGCCAGCAGCCGCGGCGGGACTCCTGTATCCCCCGGCTACACCTTC	CASSRGGTPVSPGYTF	TRBJ1-2	TRBV5-6	NA	NA	16
TGTGCCAGCAAACAGGGGCAAAATCAGCCCCAGCATTTT	CASKQGQNQPQHF	TRBJ1-5	TRBV19	NA	TRBD1	13
TGTGCCAGCAGCTTAGAGGGACTGGATAATTCACCCCTCCACTTT	CASSLEGLDNSPLHF	TRBJ1-6	TRBV7-8	NA	NA	15
TGTGCCAGCAGCCGTAGCGGGGTCGGTGAGCAGTTCTTC	CASSRSGVGEQFF	TRBJ2-1	TRBV13	NA	TRBD2	13
TGTGCCAGCAGCTTAGGGGGAACTAATGAAAAACTGTTTTTT	CASSLGGTNEKLFF	TRBJ1-4	TRBV7-9	NA	NA	14
TGTGCCAGCAGCAAAGGACAGGGAGAACATTTT	CASSKGQGEHF	TRBJ1-5	TRBV21-1	NA	NA	11
TGTGCCAGCAGGCCGGACAGGCGAACTGGCTACACCTTC	CASRPDRRTGYTF	TRBJ1-2	TRBV2	NA	TRBD1	13
TGCAGCGTCCGGCAGGGGGGCGGAAACACCATATATTTT	CSVRQGGGNTIYF	TRBJ1-3	TRBV29-1	NA	TRBD1	13
TGCGCCAGCAGTCTTCGACAGGGGACCTACGAGCAGTACTTC	CASSLRQGTYEQYF	TRBJ2-7	TRBV5-1	once	TRBD1	14
TGTGCCAGCAGTTTGGACAGGGGGAATTCACCCCTCCACTTT	CASSLDRGNSPLHF	TRBJ1-6	TRBV25-1	NA	TRBD1	14
TGTGCCAGCAGCCGACGTGGGCCAGAACAGGTCTATGGCTACACCTTC	CASSRRGPEQVYGYTF	TRBJ1-2	TRBV7-9	NA	NA	16